The rows below give T cell receptor beta chains drawn from one sample of a study of post-analysis software for immune sequencing data. One entry per CDR3 protein, called by TCRdb with MiXCR from the PCR reads. The sample holds 450,000 to 700,000 distinct CDR3 sequences, around 47% seen once. Sequences were obtained from blood. The receptors were sampled from a girl aged 5-17 years with multiple sclerosis. The CDR3 runs from the conserved cysteine through the conserved F or W. Each record gives: CDR3 length, J gene, clone size, V gene, D gene, CDR3 protein, CDR3 DNA. The D gene is left open where the match is weak. For some rows the clone size is stated as once, few or many, or as a class when expanded; others skip it.

>15|TRBJ2-1|NA|TRBV6-5|TRBD1
CASSKFQGVWNEQFF
TGTGCCAGCAGTAAATTTCAGGGGGTTTGGAATGAGCAGTTCTTC
>12|TRBJ1-2|few|TRBV29-1|TRBD1
CSARQGNYGYTF
TGCAGCGCCCGACAGGGGAACTATGGCTACACCTTC
>13|TRBJ1-1|NA|TRBV20-1|TRBD1
CSAPGQVNTEAFF
TGCAGTGCCCCAGGACAGGTGAACACTGAAGCTTTCTTT
>15|TRBJ2-5|NA|TRBV25-1|NA
CASSELGYMGSTQYF
TGTGCCAGCAGTGAATTGGGCTACATGGGATCGACCCAGTACTTC
>13|TRBJ2-3|NA|TRBV5-1|NA
CASYPGDTDTQYF
TGCGCCAGCTACCCGGGGGATACAGATACGCAGTATTTT
>15|TRBJ2-3|NA|TRBV9|NA
CASCVRDTSTDTQYF
TGTGCCAGCTGCGTAAGAGATACTAGCACAGATACGCAGTATTTT
>16|TRBJ2-7|NA|TRBV7-2|TRBD2
CASSLTLAGGNYEQYF
TGTGCCAGCAGCCTGACCCTAGCGGGAGGTAACTACGAGCAGTACTTC
>14|TRBJ2-1|few|TRBV7-2|TRBD2
CASETSGAYNEQFF
TGTGCCAGCGAAACTAGCGGGGCGTACAATGAGCAGTTCTTC
>14|TRBJ2-5|NA|TRBV4-1|NA
CASGPGDSQETQYF
TGCGCCAGTGGACCAGGGGACTCCCAAGAGACCCAGTACTTC
>12|TRBJ1-2|NA|TRBV5-1|TRBD1
CAIRTGEHGYTF
TGCGCCATCCGGACAGGGGAACATGGCTACACCTTC
>16|TRBJ2-7|few|TRBV29-1|TRBD2
CSVGDPGLAVNYEQYF
TGCAGCGTTGGGGACCCGGGACTAGCGGTAAACTACGAGCAGTACTTC